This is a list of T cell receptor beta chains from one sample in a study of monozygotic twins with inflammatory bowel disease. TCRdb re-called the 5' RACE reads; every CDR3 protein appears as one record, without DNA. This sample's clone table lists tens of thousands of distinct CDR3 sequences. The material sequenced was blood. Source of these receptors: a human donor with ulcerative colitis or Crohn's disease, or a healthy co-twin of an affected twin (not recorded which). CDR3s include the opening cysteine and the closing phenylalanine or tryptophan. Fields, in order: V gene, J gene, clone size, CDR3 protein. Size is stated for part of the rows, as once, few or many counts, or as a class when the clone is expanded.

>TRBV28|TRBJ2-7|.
CASSFRESYEQYF
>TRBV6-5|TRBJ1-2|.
CASSYSVTATGYTF
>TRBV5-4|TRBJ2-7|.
CASSLAGTSGQLQRYF
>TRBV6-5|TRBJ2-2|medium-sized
CASRFLAGQFLFF
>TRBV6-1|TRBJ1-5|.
CASSDLQYQPQHF
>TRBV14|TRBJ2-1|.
CASSQEGLGLHEQFF
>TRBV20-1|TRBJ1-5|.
CSARSPGRNRENQPQHF
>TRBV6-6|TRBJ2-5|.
CASSDRSFQETQYF
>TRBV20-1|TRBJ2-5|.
CSVKGGGPGETQYF
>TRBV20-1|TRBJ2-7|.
CSARDGQGASGRVYEQYF
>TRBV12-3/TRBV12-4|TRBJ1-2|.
CASSLQRGGGYTF
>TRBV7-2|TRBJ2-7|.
CASSFGQGRYEQYF
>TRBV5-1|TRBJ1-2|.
CASSLEGPYGYTF
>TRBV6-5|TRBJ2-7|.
CASRSAVEQYF
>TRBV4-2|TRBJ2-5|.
CASSQLTGNRQETQYF
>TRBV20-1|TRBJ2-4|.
CSARDGTAGAKNMQYF
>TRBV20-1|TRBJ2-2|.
CSARDWLAGDKDTGELFF
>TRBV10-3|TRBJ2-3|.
CAISLAGFADTQYF
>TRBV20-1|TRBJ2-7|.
CSAATSGNTYEQYF
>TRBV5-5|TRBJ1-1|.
CASSSQGWGSTEAFF
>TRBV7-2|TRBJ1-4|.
CASSPGDRANEKLFF
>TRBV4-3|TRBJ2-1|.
CASSQDLFGRAEDEQFF
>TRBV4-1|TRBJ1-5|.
CASSQVDSNQPQHF